The 10 T cell receptor beta chains below come from one sample, sequenced in a study of blood T cell repertoires in COVID-19. Sequencing was performed with immunoSEQ multiplex PCR; in TCRdb, only in-frame clones are kept and a portion is missing. The table has about 200,000 clones, 70% to 90% seen once. The sequenced sample was peripheral blood. Receptors were obtained from a man in his forties with active or convalescent COVID-19.

The chain links TRBV6-6 to TRBJ2-5, with D perhaps matching TRBD1 (6 bases). Trimming stripped 2 bases from V and 1 base from J, with 14 bases between. From germline, CDR1 is MNHNY and CDR2 SVGAGI (reference sequence). The CDR3 has 16 residues. The CDR3 DNA follows: TGTGCCAGCAGTTACCCGGGACATCTCGCCCAAGAGACCCAGTACTTC. This translates into CASSYPGHLAQETQYF.

A word on this clone: Relative to the germline gene, one junction end is altered; a read error may explain this. In DNA form, the CDR3 reads TGTGCCAGCAGTCCCGGGACAGGGAACCCTGAAGCTTTCTTT. Protein: CASSPGTGNPEAFF. The chain has TRBV6-6 and TRBJ1-1; TRBD1 aligns across 9 bases. The CDR3 has 14 amino acids. Germline CDR1 MNHNY, CDR2 SVGAGI (reference sequence).

The count of this clone is one. The J gene is TRBJ2-3, the V gene TRBV5-4; D gene uncertain. The germline V gene encodes CDR1 SGHNT and CDR2 YYREEE (reference sequence). The V end was cut by 0 bases, the J end by 2 bases, with 10 bases between. The length of the CDR3 is 15 residues. The CDR3 spells CASSLDSYHTDTQYF. The CDR3 DNA reads TGTGCCAGCAGCTTGGACTCCTATCACACAGATACGCAGTATTTT. Based on the CDR3 plus reference TRBV5-4 and TRBJ2-3, the full variable domain is ETGVTQSPTHLIKTRGQQVTLRCSSQSGHNTVSWYQQALGQGPQFIFQYYREEENGRGNFPPRFSGLQFPNYSSELNVNALELDDSALYLCASSLDSYHTDTQYFGPGTRLTVL.

The chain couples TRBV11-1 to TRBJ1-1; 8 bases agree with TRBD1. Germline CDR1 is SGHAT and CDR2 is FQDESV (reference sequence). The CDR3 is 16 residues long. With V trimmed by 4 bases and J by 0 bases, 7 bases remained unmatched. CDR3 residues: CASSSRQGLMNTEAFF. The DNA of the CDR3 is TGTGCCAGCAGCTCTAGACAGGGGCTTATGAACACTGAAGCTTTCTTT. The full variable domain, completed using reference TRBV11-1 and TRBJ1-1, is EAEVAQSPRYKITEKSQAVAFWCDPISGHATLYWYRQILGQGPELLVQFQDESVVDDSQLPKDRFSAERLKGVDSTLKIQPAELGDSAMYLCASSSRQGLMNTEAFFGQGTRLTVV.

The chain couples TRBV2 to TRBJ2-1; 8 bases are a match to TRBD2. This CDR3 is 14 amino acids long. J lost 6 bases, V lost 8 bases, and 9 bases had no gene match. Germline-derived CDR1 and CDR2 are SNHLY and FYNNEI. CDR3: CASGLLTSGNEQFF. The CDR3 nucleotides read TGTGCCAGCGGACTACTAACTAGCGGCAATGAGCAGTTCTTC.

This rearrangement joins TRBV30 to TRBJ1-5, with a possible D match to TRBD1 (5 bases). The CDR3 runs to 13 residues. Germline CDR1 GTSNPN, CDR2 SVGIG (reference sequence). The germline V and J ends were trimmed by 0 bases and 11 bases, with 14 bases remaining between them. The CDR3 DNA reads as TGTGCCTGGAGTGTACCGGGGGGGGATACCCAGCATTTT. Translation gives CAWSVPGGDTQHF.

The rearrangement joins TRBV25-1 to TRBJ2-2; 8 bases line up with TRBD1. The CDR3 is made up of 14 amino acids. With 6 bases clipped from V and 2 bases from J, the junction kept 2 bases outside the gene matches. Germline V gene sequence: CDR1 MGHDK, CDR2 SYGVNS. The CDR3, as DNA: TGTGCCAGCAGGGACAGGGTAAACACCGGGGAGCTGTTTTTT. This gives the protein CASRDRVNTGELFF.

J is TRBJ2-3 and V is TRBV7-8, with D possibly TRBD2 on 6 matching bases. This CDR3 spans 14 amino acids. Germline V gives CDR1 SGHVS, CDR2 FQNEAQ. The ends were cut back, 5 bases at V and 2 bases at J, with 11 bases in the middle. The CDR3 protein is CASSTLAVTDTQYF. The CDR3 DNA is TGTGCCAGCAGCACTTTAGCGGTCACAGATACGCAGTATTTT. Combining the CDR3 with reference TRBV7-8 and TRBJ2-3 gives the whole variable domain GAGVSQSPRYKVAKRGQDVALRCDPISGHVSLFWYQQALGQGPEFLTYFQNEAQLDKSGLPSDRFFAERPEGSVSTLKIQRTQQEDSAVYLCASSTLAVTDTQYFGPGTRLTVL.

The chain links TRBV5-1 to TRBJ2-3; the match to TRBD2 covers 9 bases. V was clipped by 2 bases and J by 3 bases; unmatched bases: 4. CDR1 and CDR2 from the germline V gene are SGHRS and YFSETQ. The CDR3 is made up of 15 amino acids. The CDR3 DNA sequence: TGCGCCAGCAGCTTCAGGCGGGAGGGTACAGATACGCAGTATTTT. Its protein is CASSFRREGTDTQYF.

This chain joins TRBV4-3 and TRBJ2-2, with D possibly being TRBD2 (5 bases). Trimming took 0 bases from V and 2 from J, leaving 10 bases between them. The CDR3 has 16 amino acids. The germline V gene has CDR1 LGHNA and CDR2 YSLEER. The CDR3 bases are TGCGCCAGCAGCCAAGAAGGCGGGCCCAACACCGGGGAGCTGTTTTTT. Its protein is CASSQEGGPNTGELFF.